One sample yielded the 17 T cell receptor beta chains listed below, sequenced in a study of blood T cells in healthy people across ages. The authors ran a second PCR of about 6 to 12 cycles using a sample-barcoded 5' primer and a J-beta primer mix. TCRdb called the 5' RACE reads again in MiXCR, with one record for every CDR3 protein. The sample carries under 1 million distinct CDR3 sequences, 44% recorded once. Sample: blood. The origin of the receptors is a man aged 55-75 years in good health.

This clonotype turned up a few times. The rearrangement uses TRBV4-1 and TRBJ2-3, with TRBD2 matching 10 bases. With V trimmed by 5 bases and J by 0 bases, 14 bases remained unmatched. The germline CDR1 and CDR2 sequences are MGHRA and YSYEKL. This CDR3 has 19 amino acids. The DNA of the CDR3 is TGCGCCAGCAGCAAACGGCGGCTAGCGGGGGTGTCTAGCACAGATACGCAGTATTTT. This codes for CASSKRRLAGVSSTDTQYF.

This clonotype has more than one count but fewer than ten. The V gene is TRBV4-1, the J gene TRBJ2-7; 8 bases line up with TRBD1. The CDR3 length is 16 residues. Germline CDR1 and CDR2: MGHRA and YSYEKL. The V and J ends lost 0 bases and 1 base, in that order; junction bases with no gene match: 5. CDR3: CASSQEWGQESYEQYF. CDR3 nucleotides: TGCGCCAGCAGCCAAGAGTGGGGACAGGAGTCCTACGAGCAGTACTTC.

The chain combines TRBV5-1 with TRBJ2-3, with TRBD2 matching over 15 bases. The CDR3 contains 18 residues. J lost 3 bases, V lost 0 bases, and 5 bases had no gene match. Germline V gene data show CDR1 as SGHRS and CDR2 as YFSETQ. The CDR3 nucleotides are TGCGCCAGCAGCTTGGATGCCGGGACTAGCGGGGGGACAGATACGCAGTATTTT. Translating gives CASSLDAGTSGGTDTQYF.

The sample holds a few counts of this clonotype. V usage is TRBV6-1 and J usage is TRBJ2-7, with 9 nucleotides matching TRBD1. The germline V gene has CDR1 MNHNS and CDR2 SASEGT. The trim removed 3 bases at V and 2 bases at J, leaving 5 bases unmatched. The CDR3 loop spans 15 amino acids. CDR3 loop: CASSEWDRVPYEQYF. The CDR3 DNA follows: TGTGCCAGCAGTGAGTGGGACAGGGTCCCCTACGAGCAGTACTTC.

The rearrangement uses TRBV27 and TRBJ1-5; 7 nucleotides match TRBD1. With V trimmed by 5 bases and J by 5 bases, 18 bases remained unmatched. CDR3 length: 18 amino acids. Looked up from germline, CDR1 is MNHEY and CDR2 is SMNVEV (reference sequence). The CDR3 DNA follows: TGTGCCAGCAGTCTGAACCAGGGGGAAAGGCAGGGGCATCAGCCCCAGCATTTT. Amino acids: CASSLNQGERQGHQPQHF.

This chain connects TRBV7-2 to TRBJ2-3; 7 bases line up with TRBD2. V dropped 1 base and J dropped 0; count of bases not matched to a gene: 4. From germline, CDR1 is SGHTA and CDR2 FQGNSA. The CDR3 covers 16 residues. The CDR3 bases are TGTGCCAGCAGCTTAGGGACTAGTCCAAGCACAGATACGCAGTATTTT. It translates to CASSLGTSPSTDTQYF.

This clonotype was seen ten or more times. The gene calls are TRBV12-3 or TRBV12-4 and TRBJ2-1, with D possibly matching TRBD1 (6 bases). The CDR3 extends over 12 amino acids. V was shortened by 7 bases and J by 9 bases, with 13 bases between the two germline ends. CDR3 amino acids: CASNKQGSEQFF. Here the CDR3 DNA reads TGTGCCAGCAACAAACAGGGAAGTGAGCAGTTCTTC.

V gene TRBV15 combines with J gene TRBJ1-5; 7 nucleotides line up with TRBD1. Looked up from germline, CDR1 is LNHNV and CDR2 is YYDKDF (reference sequence). The CDR3 is 14 residues long. The V gene end was trimmed by 5 bases and the J gene end by 2 bases; junction bases not matched to a gene: 3. The chain's CDR3 is CATSDRVGNQPQHF. CDR3 coding DNA: TGTGCCACCAGCGACAGGGTAGGCAATCAGCCCCAGCATTTT.

This clonotype was recorded a few times. The rearrangement links TRBV20-1 to TRBJ1-2, with D hard to call. Germline loops: CDR1 DFQATT, CDR2 SNEGSKA (reference sequence). The CDR3 sequence is 10 residues long. The germline V and J ends were trimmed by 3 bases and 7 bases, with 6 bases remaining between them. Written as DNA, the CDR3 is TGCAGTGCTAGTCTGGGTGGCTACACCTTC. It yields the protein CSASLGGYTF.

The chain is built from TRBV27 and TRBJ2-7; 8 bases align to TRBD1. Germline CDR1 reads MNHEY; CDR2 reads SMNVEV (reference sequence). The CDR3 length is 17 residues. V lost 6 bases, J lost 0 bases, and 13 bases stayed unmatched. This CDR3 is CASSPGTGLRSSYEQYF. In DNA form, the CDR3 reads TGTGCCAGCAGCCCCGGGACAGGTCTTAGGAGCTCCTACGAGCAGTACTTC.

This clonotype was observed a handful of times. The chain uses TRBV6-1 and TRBJ2-1, with 10 bases identical to TRBD1. This CDR3 has 15 residues. The trim removed 6 bases at V and 8 bases at J, leaving 10 bases unmatched. Germline CDR1 reads MNHNS; CDR2 reads SASEGT. CDR3 in DNA: TGTGCCAGCAGACCGGGGGGACAGGGGAGTGATGAGCAGTTCTTC. It yields the protein CASRPGGQGSDEQFF.

A note on this clonotype: An end of the junction does not agree with germline; a read error may underlie this. The chain couples TRBV7-2 to TRBJ2-5; TRBD2 matches 9 bases. The end of the DNA aligns better with TRBJ2-7, so the J call may be wrong. CDR3 length equals 16 residues. Germline CDR1 reads SGHTA; CDR2 reads FQGNSA. CDR3 residues: CPSSRERGTSLSEQYF. Here the CDR3 DNA reads TGTCCCAGCAGCCGGGAACGTGGGACTAGCCTCTCCGAGCAGTACTTC.

V and J are TRBV29-1 and TRBJ2-1; TRBD1 matches at 10 bases. CDR1 and CDR2 (germline): SQVTM, ANQGSEA. With 5 bases clipped from V and 3 bases from J, the junction kept 10 bases outside the gene matches. The CDR3 is 16 amino acids. Here the CDR3 DNA reads TGCAGCGTTTATAGGTCCGGGACAGGGGTCTACAATGAGCAGTTCTTC. Amino acids: CSVYRSGTGVYNEQFF.

V gene TRBV20-1 combines with J gene TRBJ2-7; TRBD1 agrees at 9 bases. Trimming at V came to 6 bases and at J to 2 bases, leaving 8 bases not matched to a gene. CDR1 and CDR2 from the germline V gene are DFQATT and SNEGSKA (reference sequence). CDR3 size: 14 residues. CDR3 DNA sequence: TGCAGTGCAACCGACAGGGGGTACGCCTACGAGCAGTACTTC. It is translated as CSATDRGYAYEQYF.

This chain joins TRBV12-3 or TRBV12-4 and TRBJ1-4; D gene uncertain. Trimming pared 1 base from V and 9 bases from J, leaving 9 bases between. The CDR3 is made up of 13 amino acids. CDR3 bases: TGTGCCAGCAGTTTAGGGTCCATGAAAAAACTGTTTTTT. This codes for CASSLGSMKKLFF.

Concerning this clonotype itself: One end of the junction does not line up with germline, which may come from a read error. The chain links TRBV28 to TRBJ2-1, with TRBD2 identical over 10 bases. The CDR3 is made up of 15 amino acids. The germline gives CDR1 MDHEN, CDR2 SYDVKM. CDR3 region: CANSLGTSVYNEQFF. DNA of the CDR3: TGTGCCAACAGTTTAGGGACTAGCGTTTACAATGAGCAGTTCTTC.

This clonotype appeared a few times. This chain connects TRBV20-1 to TRBJ1-6; D perhaps matches TRBD1 (5 bases). From germline, CDR1 is DFQATT and CDR2 SNEGSKA (reference sequence). The CDR3 loop spans 17 amino acids. Deletions cut 0 bases from V and 4 bases from J, with 16 bases between. The CDR3 protein is CSARDRDSAVYNSPLHF. In DNA form, the CDR3 reads TGCAGTGCTAGAGATCGCGACAGTGCTGTTTATAATTCACCCCTCCACTTT.